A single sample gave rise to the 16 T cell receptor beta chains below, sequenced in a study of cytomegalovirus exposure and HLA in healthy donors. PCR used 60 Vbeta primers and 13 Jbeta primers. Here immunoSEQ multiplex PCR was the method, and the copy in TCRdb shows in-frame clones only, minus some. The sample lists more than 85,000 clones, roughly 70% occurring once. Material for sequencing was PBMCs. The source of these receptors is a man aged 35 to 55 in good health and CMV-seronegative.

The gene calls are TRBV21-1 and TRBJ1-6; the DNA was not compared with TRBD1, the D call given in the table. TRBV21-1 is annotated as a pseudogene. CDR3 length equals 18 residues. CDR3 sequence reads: CASSKVRQGLSQGSPLHF. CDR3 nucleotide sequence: TGTGCCAGCAGCAAAGTGAGACAGGGGCTTTCCCAAGGGTCACCCCTCCACTTT.

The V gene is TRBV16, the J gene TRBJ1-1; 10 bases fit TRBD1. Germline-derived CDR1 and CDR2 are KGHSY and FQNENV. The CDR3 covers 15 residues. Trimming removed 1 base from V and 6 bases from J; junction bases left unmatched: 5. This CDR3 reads CASSQLIGQGAEAFF. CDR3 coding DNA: TGTGCCAGCAGCCAATTAATCGGACAGGGGGCTGAAGCTTTCTTT.

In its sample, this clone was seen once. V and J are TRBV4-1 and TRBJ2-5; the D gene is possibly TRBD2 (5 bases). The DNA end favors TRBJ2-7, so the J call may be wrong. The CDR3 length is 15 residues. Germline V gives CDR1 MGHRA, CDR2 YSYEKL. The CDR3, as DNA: TGCGCCAGCAGCCAAGATGCCGGGGTTACCTACGAGCAGTACTTC. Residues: CASSQDAGVTYEQYF.

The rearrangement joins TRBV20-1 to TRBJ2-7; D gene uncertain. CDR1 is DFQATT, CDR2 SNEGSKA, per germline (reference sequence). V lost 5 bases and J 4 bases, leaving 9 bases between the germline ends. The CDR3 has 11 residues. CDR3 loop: CSAPLWYEQYF. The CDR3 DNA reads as TGCAGTGCTCCACTGTGGTACGAGCAGTACTTC.

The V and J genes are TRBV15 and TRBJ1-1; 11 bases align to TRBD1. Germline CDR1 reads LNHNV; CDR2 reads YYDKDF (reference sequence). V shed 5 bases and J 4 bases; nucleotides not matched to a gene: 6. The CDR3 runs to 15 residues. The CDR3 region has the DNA TGTGCCACCAGCGGGGGACAGGGGGGGACCACTGAAGCTTTCTTT. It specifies CATSGGQGGTTEAFF. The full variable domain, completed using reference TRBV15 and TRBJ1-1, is DAMVIQNPRYQVTQFGKPVTLSCSQTLNHNVMYWYQQKSSQAPKLLFHYYDKDFNNEADTPDNFQSRRPNTSFCFLDIRSPGLGDTAMYLCATSGGQGGTTEAFFGQGTRLTVV.

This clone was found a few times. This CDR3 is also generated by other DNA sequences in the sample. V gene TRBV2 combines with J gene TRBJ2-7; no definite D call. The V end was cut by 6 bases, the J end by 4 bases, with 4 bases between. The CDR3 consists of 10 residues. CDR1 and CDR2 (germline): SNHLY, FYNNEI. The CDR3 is CASRLYEQYF. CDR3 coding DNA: TGTGCCAGCAGGTTATACGAGCAGTACTTC.

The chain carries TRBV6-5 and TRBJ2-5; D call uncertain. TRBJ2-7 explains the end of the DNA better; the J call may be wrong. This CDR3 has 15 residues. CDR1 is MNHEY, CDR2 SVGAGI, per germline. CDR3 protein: CASSYGPPSSYEQYF. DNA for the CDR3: TGTGCCAGCAGTTACGGGCCACCGAGCTCCTACGAGCAGTACTTC.

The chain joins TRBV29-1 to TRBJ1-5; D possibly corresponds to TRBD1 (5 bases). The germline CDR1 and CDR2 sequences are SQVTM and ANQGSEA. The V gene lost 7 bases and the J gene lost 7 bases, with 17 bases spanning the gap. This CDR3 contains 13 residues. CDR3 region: CSASTGGKQPQHF. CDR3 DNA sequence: TGCAGCGCATCGACCGGGGGGAAGCAGCCCCAGCATTTT.

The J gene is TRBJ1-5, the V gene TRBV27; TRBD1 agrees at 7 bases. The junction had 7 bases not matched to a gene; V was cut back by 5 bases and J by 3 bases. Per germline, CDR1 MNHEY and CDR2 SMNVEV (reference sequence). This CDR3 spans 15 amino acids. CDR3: CASSQGQAINQPQHF. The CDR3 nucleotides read TGTGCCAGCAGTCAAGGACAGGCCATCAATCAGCCCCAGCATTTT.

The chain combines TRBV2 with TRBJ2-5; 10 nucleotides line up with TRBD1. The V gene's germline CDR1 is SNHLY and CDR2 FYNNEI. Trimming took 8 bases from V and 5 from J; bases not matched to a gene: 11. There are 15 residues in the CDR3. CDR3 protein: CASGRRQGAWETQYF. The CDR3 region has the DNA TGTGCCAGCGGACGCCGACAGGGGGCGTGGGAGACCCAGTACTTC.

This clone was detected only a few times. The CDR3 nucleotides read TGCGCCAGCAGCTTGGGACAGTGGAACACCGGGGAGCTGTTTTTT. Translation gives CASSLGQWNTGELFF. This sequence joins TRBV5-1 and TRBJ2-2; tentative D call: TRBD1 (5 bases). The germline gives CDR1 SGHRS, CDR2 YFSETQ. The germline V and J ends were trimmed by 0 bases and 1 base, with 7 bases remaining between them. CDR3 length equals 15 residues. Complete variable domain (other parts from reference TRBV5-1 and TRBJ2-2): KAGVTQTPRYLIKTRGQQVTLSCSPISGHRSVSWYQQTPGQGLQFLFEYFSETQRNKGNFPGRFSGRQFSNSRSEMNVSTLELGDSALYLCASSLGQWNTGELFFGEGSRLTVL.

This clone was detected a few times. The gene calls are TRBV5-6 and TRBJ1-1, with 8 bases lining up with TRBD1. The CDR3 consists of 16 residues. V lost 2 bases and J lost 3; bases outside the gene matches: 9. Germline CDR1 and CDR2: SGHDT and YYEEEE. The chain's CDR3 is CASSLTTRDRYTEAFF. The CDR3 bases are TGTGCCAGCAGCTTAACTACCCGGGACAGGTACACTGAAGCTTTCTTT.

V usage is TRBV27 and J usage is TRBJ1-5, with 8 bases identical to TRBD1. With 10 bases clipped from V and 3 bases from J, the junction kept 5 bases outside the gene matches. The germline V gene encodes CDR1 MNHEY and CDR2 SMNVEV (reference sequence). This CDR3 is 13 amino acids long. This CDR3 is CATQGANNQPQHF. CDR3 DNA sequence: TGTGCCACCCAGGGGGCCAACAATCAGCCCCAGCATTTT.

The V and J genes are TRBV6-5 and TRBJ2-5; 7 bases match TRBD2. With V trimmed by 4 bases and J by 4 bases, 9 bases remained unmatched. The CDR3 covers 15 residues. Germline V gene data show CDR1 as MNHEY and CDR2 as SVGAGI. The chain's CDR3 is CASSFEGWGGETQYF. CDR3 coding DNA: TGTGCCAGCAGTTTCGAGGGGTGGGGGGGAGAGACCCAGTACTTC.

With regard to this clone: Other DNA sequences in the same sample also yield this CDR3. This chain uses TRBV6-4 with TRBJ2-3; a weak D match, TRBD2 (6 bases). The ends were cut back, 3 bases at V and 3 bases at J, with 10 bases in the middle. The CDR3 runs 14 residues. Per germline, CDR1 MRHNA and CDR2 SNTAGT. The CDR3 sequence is CASSEIGGTDTQYF. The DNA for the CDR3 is TGTGCCAGCAGTGAGATTGGAGGGACAGATACGCAGTATTTT.

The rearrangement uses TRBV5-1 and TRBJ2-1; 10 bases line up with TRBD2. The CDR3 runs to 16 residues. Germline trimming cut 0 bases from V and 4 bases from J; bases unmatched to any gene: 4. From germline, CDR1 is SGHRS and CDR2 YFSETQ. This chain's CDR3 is CASSLASGSLYNEQFF. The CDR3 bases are TGCGCCAGCAGCTTGGCTAGCGGGAGCTTGTACAATGAGCAGTTCTTC.